The T cell receptor (beta chain) under discussion was sequenced for a study of blood T cell repertoires in COVID-19. Study-wide background: Samples came from the United States, Italy and Spain, spanning acute and convalescent COVID-19. PBMCs, B-cell-depleted T cells, or T cells were the source of the cDNA or gDNA that made up the material.

Original analysis: Reference gene primer amplification gave estimated nucleated cell counts. Using immunoSEQ multiplex PCR, the repertoire was profiled, and TCRdb retains in-frame clones only, with some absent. Clonal size and the V and J genes are those of that table, whereas D and trimming came from the DNA. The sample records 100,000 or so clones, approximately 90% being singletons. V gave up 1 base and J gave up 5 bases, with 14 bases separating them. This CDR3 comprises 15 residues. The germline gives CDR1 LGHNA, CDR2 YNFKEQ. The sequence was collected from a man aged 60 to 75 with acute or convalescent COVID-19. V usage is TRBV4-2 and J usage is TRBJ2-5, with D possibly being TRBD1 (5 bases). The sequenced sample was peripheral blood. CDR3 sequence reads: CASSQGAPTAETQYF. The CDR3, as DNA: TGTGCCAGCAGCCAAGGTGCCCCGACAGCGGAGACCCAGTACTTC.